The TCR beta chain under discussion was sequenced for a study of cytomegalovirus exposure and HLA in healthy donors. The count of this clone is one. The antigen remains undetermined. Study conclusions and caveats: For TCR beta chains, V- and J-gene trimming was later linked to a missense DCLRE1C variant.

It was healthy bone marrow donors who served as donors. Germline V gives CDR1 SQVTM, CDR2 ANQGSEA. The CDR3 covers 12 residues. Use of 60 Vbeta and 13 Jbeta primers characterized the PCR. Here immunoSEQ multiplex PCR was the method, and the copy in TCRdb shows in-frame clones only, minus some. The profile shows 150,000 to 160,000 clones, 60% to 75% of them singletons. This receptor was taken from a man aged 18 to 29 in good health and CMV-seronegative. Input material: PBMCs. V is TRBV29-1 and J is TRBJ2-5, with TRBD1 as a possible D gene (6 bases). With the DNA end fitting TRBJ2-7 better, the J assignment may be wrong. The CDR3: CSVGRTDYEQYF. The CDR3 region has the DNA TGCAGCGTTGGGAGGACAGACTACGAGCAGTACTTC.